Below are 8 T cell receptor beta chains sequenced from a single sample in a study of T cells after yellow fever vaccination. TCRdb reanalysed the 5' RACE reads using MiXCR and keeps one entry per CDR3 protein. The profile shows some 670,000 distinct CDR3 sequences, roughly an eighth of them singletons. The material was PBMCs, obtained on the day of the yellow fever booster vaccination. All receptors derive from a man aged 30 to 39 who received the YFV17D yellow fever vaccine.

This clonotype was found many times. CDR3 protein: CASSPHLGDYGYTF. The CDR3 DNA is TGTGCCAGCAGTCCCCATCTGGGGGACTATGGCTACACCTTC. The gene calls are TRBV12-3 or TRBV12-4 and TRBJ1-2; maybe TRBD1 (5 bases). V lost 5 bases and J lost 3, with 13 bases in between. CDR3 length equals 14 residues.

The chain carries TRBV4-1 and TRBJ2-1; 11 bases match TRBD1. The CDR3 extends over 15 amino acids. Germline values: CDR1 MGHRA, CDR2 YSYEKL. V lost 2 bases, J lost 13 bases, and 10 bases stayed unmatched. CDR3 protein: CASSQPTRDRGNQFF. CDR3 DNA sequence: TGCGCCAGCAGCCAACCAACCCGGGACAGGGGGAACCAGTTCTTC.

The chain joins TRBV27 to TRBJ2-7; TRBD2 agrees at 9 bases. The CDR3 is made up of 14 amino acids. The V segment lost 5 bases and the J segment 5 bases; nucleotides outside the gene matches: 7. Germline V gene lookup returns CDR1 MNHEY and CDR2 SMNVEV (reference sequence). CDR3 protein: CASSPGLAPHEQYF. The CDR3 DNA reads as TGTGCCAGCAGTCCGGGACTAGCTCCCCACGAGCAGTACTTC.

This sequence joins TRBV18 and TRBJ1-2; D unclear. Germline CDR1 KGHSH, CDR2 LQKENI. V dropped 3 bases and J dropped 4 bases, with 12 bases sitting between them. The CDR3 runs 14 residues. The CDR3 is CASSPNSGSYGYTF. The DNA for the CDR3 is TGTGCCAGCTCACCTAACTCGGGGTCCTATGGCTACACCTTC.

The CDR3 region has the DNA TGCGCCAGCAGTCAATCTCCAGGGCCACCCTACAATGAGCAGTTCTTC. Protein sequence: CASSQSPGPPYNEQFF. The chain couples TRBV23-1 to TRBJ2-1, with TRBD1 as a possible D gene (5 bases). TRBV23-1 is classed as an ORF, of uncertain function. Trimming took off 0 bases at V and 2 bases at J, with 11 bases between the two ends. This CDR3 is 16 amino acids long.

In its sample, this clonotype was seen many times. The rearrangement uses TRBV7-6 and TRBJ2-3, with TRBD2 matching over 10 bases. J lost 1 base, V lost 1 base, and 20 bases had no gene match. This CDR3 is 22 amino acids long. Germline V gene lookup returns CDR1 SGHVS and CDR2 FNYEAQ. CDR3 sequence reads: CASSLGETTSGPIVRRTDTQYF. The CDR3, as DNA: TGTGCCAGCAGCTTAGGGGAAACGACTAGCGGGCCTATTGTCAGACGCACAGATACGCAGTATTTT.

The rearrangement links TRBV30 to TRBJ2-1; 13 nucleotides match TRBD2. With 2 bases clipped from V and 7 bases from J, the junction kept 5 bases outside the gene matches. The germline V gene has CDR1 GTSNPN and CDR2 SVGIG (reference sequence). The length of the CDR3 is 15 residues. CDR3: CAWSTTSGRANEQFF. CDR3 sequence (DNA): TGTGCCTGGAGTACCACTAGCGGGAGGGCTAATGAGCAGTTCTTC.

The table lists this clonotype with a few counts. This rearrangement joins TRBV6-2 or TRBV6-3 to TRBJ1-3; D is unresolved. The CDR3 has 16 amino acids. Germline CDR1 MNHEY, CDR2 SVGEGT. The V end was cut by 5 bases, the J end by 0 bases, with 14 bases between. CDR3 amino acids: CASSAAGQSSGNTIYF. DNA for the CDR3: TGTGCCAGCAGTGCGGCCGGGCAAAGCTCTGGAAACACCATATATTTT.